These 26 T cell receptor beta chains were sequenced from one sample in a study of graft-versus-host responses after intestinal transplantation. Data came from immunoSEQ multiplex PCR; TCRdb stores just in-frame clones and leaves some out. The sample has approximately 9,000 clones; 25% to 30% are singletons. The starting material was alloreactive CD4+ T cells from a mixed lymphocyte reaction culture, obtained before intestinal transplant. Sample subset: CFSE-low proliferating T cells sorted from roughly 6-day pre-transplant mixed lymphocyte reaction (GvH or HvG direction). These receptors were collected from a human patient who received an intestinal transplant.

The genes are TRBV7-3 and TRBJ2-7, with unresolved D. V was trimmed by 2 bases and J by 10 bases, leaving 15 bases between them. Per the germline V gene, CDR1 is SGHTA and CDR2 is FQGTGA. CDR3 length: 13 residues. CDR3 protein: CASSLADVAAQYF. In nucleotides, the CDR3 is TGTGCCAGCAGCTTAGCGGATGTAGCTGCCCAGTACTTC.

In this sample, this clone is medium-sized. This rearrangement joins TRBV7-9 to TRBJ1-4; 10 positions match TRBD1. Per the germline V gene, CDR1 is SEHNR and CDR2 is FQNEAQ (reference sequence). V lost 5 bases, J lost 7 bases, and 10 bases stayed unmatched. This CDR3 comprises 16 residues. The CDR3 loop is CASSLSYGTGVEKLFF. CDR3 coding DNA: TGTGCCAGCAGCCTTAGTTACGGGACAGGGGTTGAAAAACTGTTTTTT.

This clone showed up just a few times. The CDR3 DNA sequence: TGTGCCAGCAGCCTACTCCTCACCGCAGGGAACATTCAGTACTTC. This encodes CASSLLLTAGNIQYF. V is TRBV7-2 and J is TRBJ2-4; perhaps TRBD1 as D (5 bases). The CDR3 has 15 residues. The germline gives CDR1 SGHTA, CDR2 FQGNSA. The V gene lost 5 bases and the J gene lost 7 bases, with 18 bases spanning the gap.

The rearrangement uses TRBV28 and TRBJ2-1; no firm D call. Germline assignment: CDR1 MDHEN and CDR2 SYDVKM. CDR3 length: 12 amino acids. Trimming shortened V by 2 bases and J by 5 bases, and 4 bases separated the two germline ends. CDR3 nucleotides: TGTGCCAGCAGTTTAAGGGACAATGAGCAGTTCTTC. It yields the protein CASSLRDNEQFF.

The V and J genes are TRBV7-6 and TRBJ2-1, with D hard to call. Germline CDR1 SGHVS, CDR2 FNYEAQ. Trimming took off 2 bases at V and 4 bases at J, with 6 bases between the two ends. This CDR3 spans 13 amino acids. CDR3 region: CASSLWWYNEQFF. CDR3 DNA: TGTGCCAGCAGCTTATGGTGGTACAATGAGCAGTTCTTC.

This clone is categorized as medium-sized. The CDR3 sequence: CASSEQVSGATYHEQYF. The CDR3 region has the DNA TGTGCCAGCAGCGAACAGGTATCCGGAGCAACTTACCACGAGCAGTACTTC. The V and J genes are TRBV6-1 and TRBJ2-7, with D perhaps matching TRBD1 (5 bases). The CDR3 contains 17 residues. Deletions cut 6 bases from V and 5 bases from J, with 26 bases between. In germline, CDR1 is MNHNS, CDR2 SASEGT.

This clone was seen more than once but under ten times. V usage is TRBV6-5 and J usage is TRBJ1-1; D is unclear. Trimming pared 4 bases from V and 1 base from J, leaving 10 bases between. This CDR3 comprises 14 residues. CDR1 and CDR2 from the germline V gene are MNHEY and SVGAGI. In nucleotides, the CDR3 is TGTGCCAGCAGTTTGGGCACGGGGAACACTGAAGCTTTCTTT. It codes for CASSLGTGNTEAFF.

The chain employs TRBV5-1 and TRBJ2-5, with D unclear. V was clipped by 2 bases and J by 2 bases, with 10 bases between them. Germline CDR1 SGHRS, CDR2 YFSETQ. The CDR3 is made up of 14 amino acids. The CDR3 here is CASSFGVRQETQYF. CDR3 bases: TGCGCCAGCAGCTTTGGGGTGCGGCAAGAGACCCAGTACTTC.

By sample fraction, this clone is medium-sized. The CDR3: CASSLTGGVSTQYF. Written as DNA, the CDR3 is TGTGCCAGCAGCTTAACCGGGGGCGTTAGTACGCAGTATTTT. The chain has TRBV7-3 and TRBJ2-3, with D perhaps given as TRBD1 or TRBD2 (6 bases each). This CDR3 comprises 14 residues. Germline values: CDR1 SGHTA, CDR2 FQGTGA. V was pared by 0 bases and J by 8 bases, with 12 bases between. Together with reference TRBV7-3 and TRBJ2-3, the CDR3 gives the full variable domain: GAGVSQTPSNKVTEKGKYVELRCDPISGHTALYWYRQSLGQGPEFLIYFQGTGAADDSGLPNDRFFAVRPEGSVSTLKIQRTERGDSAVYLCASSLTGGVSTQYFGPGTRLTVL.

This clone was found a few times. The J gene is TRBJ2-7, the V gene TRBV7-2; maybe TRBD1 (6 bases). Deletions cut 3 bases from V and 2 bases from J, with 11 bases between. The CDR3 has 14 residues. The germline V gene has CDR1 SGHTA and CDR2 FQGNSA. CDR3 DNA sequence: TGTGCCAGCAGCTTTTTTAAGGGGGCCTACGAGCAGTACTTC. It yields the protein CASSFFKGAYEQYF.

There are a few counts of this clone. The gene calls are TRBV5-1 and TRBJ2-1; D not resolved. Trimming removed 1 base at V and 0 bases at J, with 11 bases between. Germline CDR1 is SGHRS and CDR2 is YFSETQ. The CDR3 covers 16 residues. CDR3 sequence: CASSLIPDSSYNEQFF. CDR3 bases: TGCGCCAGCAGCTTGATCCCCGATAGCTCCTACAATGAGCAGTTCTTC. Filled out from reference TRBV5-1 and TRBJ2-1, the complete variable domain reads KAGVTQTPRYLIKTRGQQVTLSCSPISGHRSVSWYQQTPGQGLQFLFEYFSETQRNKGNFPGRFSGRQFSNSRSEMNVSTLELGDSALYLCASSLIPDSSYNEQFFGPGTRLTVL.

The CDR3 protein is CASSSDRDLYNEQFF. The CDR3 nucleotides are TGCGCCAGCAGCTCAGACAGGGACCTCTACAATGAGCAGTTCTTC. This chain links TRBV5-1 with TRBJ2-1; TRBD1 agrees at 7 bases. CDR3 length: 15 amino acids. Germline V gene data show CDR1 as SGHRS and CDR2 as YFSETQ. The ends lost 3 bases at V and 3 bases at J; junction bases unmatched: 6.

This clone is medium-sized by share. This rearrangement joins TRBV5-1 to TRBJ1-1; D gene ambiguous. CDR3 length: 15 amino acids. V lost 5 bases and J 0 bases, leaving 14 bases between the germline ends. From germline, CDR1 is SGHRS and CDR2 YFSETQ. CDR3 bases: TGCGCCAGCAGAATGGACGTGGGGATGAACACTGAAGCTTTCTTT. As protein: CASRMDVGMNTEAFF.

This clone came up a few times. The rearrangement uses TRBV4-2 and TRBJ1-1, with D uncertain. This CDR3 is built from 13 residues. CDR1 and CDR2 (germline): LGHNA, YNFKEQ. Trimming removed 2 bases from V and 5 bases from J, with 9 bases in between. CDR3 loop: CASSQRPGTEAFF. DNA for the CDR3: TGTGCCAGCAGCCAAAGACCCGGGACTGAAGCTTTCTTT.

This clone was detected a few times. CDR3 region: CASSPPGYYEQYF. The DNA for the CDR3 is TGTGCCAGCAGTCCGCCAGGCTACTACGAGCAGTACTTC. The chain carries TRBV9 and TRBJ2-7; D gene unclear. Trimming removed 5 bases from V and 3 bases from J, with 12 bases in between. The CDR3 contains 13 residues. Per the germline V gene, CDR1 is SGDLS and CDR2 is YYNGEE.

In its sample, this clone was seen a few times. The gene calls are TRBV6-1 and TRBJ1-1, with D possibly being TRBD1 (6 bases). This CDR3 has 14 residues. CDR1 and CDR2 from the germline V gene are MNHNS and SASEGT. The ends were cut back, 7 bases at V and 5 bases at J, with 17 bases in the middle. CDR3 sequence (DNA): TGTGCCAGCACCTTCTTAAGGGGGGGTACTGAAGCTTTCTTT. Amino acids: CASTFLRGGTEAFF.

This clone is labeled as medium-sized. This CDR3 reads CASSPFREQEAFF. In nucleotides, the CDR3 is TGTGCCAGCAGCCCATTCCGTGAACAGGAAGCTTTCTTT. The V and J genes are TRBV7-8 and TRBJ1-1, with D uncertain. In germline, CDR1 is SGHVS, CDR2 FQNEAQ. The CDR3 extends over 13 amino acids. V lost 5 bases and J lost 8, with 15 bases in between.

By proportion, this clone is medium-sized. The V and J genes are TRBV18 and TRBJ1-2; D call uncertain. The CDR3 runs to 12 residues. Germline V gene lookup returns CDR1 KGHSH and CDR2 LQKENI. V lost 2 bases to trimming and J lost 8 bases, with 9 bases between them. The CDR3 protein is CASSPGARGYTF. The CDR3 DNA reads TGTGCCAGCTCACCAGGCGCCCGGGGCTACACCTTC.

The genes are TRBV5-6 and TRBJ1-1, with a possible D match to TRBD1 (6 bases). V was shortened by 3 bases and J by 1 base, with 19 bases between the two germline ends. Germline lookup yields CDR1 SGHDT and CDR2 YYEEEE. The CDR3 is made up of 17 amino acids. The CDR3 reads CASSSEGRGFSNTEAFF. The CDR3 bases are TGTGCCAGCAGCTCCGAGGGTAGGGGGTTTTCGAACACTGAAGCTTTCTTT.

This clone turned up a few times. This chain links TRBV30 with TRBJ2-7; 8 bases agree with TRBD1. The trim removed 1 base at V and 5 bases at J, leaving 1 base unmatched. The CDR3 is made up of 12 amino acids. Germline CDR1 reads GTSNPN; CDR2 reads SVGIG (reference sequence). Here the CDR3 DNA reads TGTGCCTGGAGTGAACAGGGGGACGAGCAGTACTTC. Protein sequence: CAWSEQGDEQYF. The complete variable domain, with remaining parts taken from reference TRBV30 and TRBJ2-7, reads SQTIHQWPATLVQPVGSPLSLECTVEGTSNPNLYWYRQAAGRGLQLLFYSVGIGQISSEVPQNLSASRPQDRQFILSSKKLLLSDSGFYLCAWSEQGDEQYFGPGTRLTVT.

The chain couples TRBV28 to TRBJ1-2, with D uncertain. The length of the CDR3 is 15 residues. V was pared by 11 bases and J by 4 bases, with 23 bases between. CDR1 and CDR2 from the germline V gene are MDHEN and SYDVKM. CDR3 coding DNA: TGTGCCGGGTCCCGGGTAGTGGAACAGTTCTATGGCTACACCTTC. This encodes CAGSRVVEQFYGYTF.

By frequency in the sample, this clone is medium-sized. V gene TRBV2 combines with J gene TRBJ2-1; D gene unclear. This CDR3 is 13 amino acids long. Trimming removed 5 bases at V and 8 bases at J, with 13 bases between. Germline V lookup: CDR1 SNHLY, CDR2 FYNNEI. CDR3 DNA: TGTGCCAGCAGTAGAACCGGGTGGGATGAGCAGTTCTTC. Translated, it gives CASSRTGWDEQFF.

This clone is labeled as medium-sized. J is TRBJ1-1 and V is TRBV27, with 7 bases identical to TRBD1. V shed 0 bases and J 6 bases; nucleotides not matched to a gene: 1. This CDR3 comprises 13 residues. Germline V gives CDR1 MNHEY, CDR2 SMNVEV (reference sequence). CDR3 loop: CASSLSGTAEAFF. DNA of the CDR3: TGTGCCAGCAGTTTATCCGGGACAGCTGAAGCTTTCTTT.

This clone was observed a few times. The chain carries TRBV9 and TRBJ2-5, with 9 bases matching TRBD1. Unmatched junction bases numbered 8, after V lost 3 bases and J lost 5 bases. From germline, CDR1 is SGDLS and CDR2 YYNGEE. This CDR3 contains 15 residues. The CDR3: CASSAGTGRGETQYF. The DNA of the CDR3 is TGTGCCAGCAGCGCGGGGACAGGGCGTGGTGAGACCCAGTACTTC.

This clone is judged medium-sized. This chain links TRBV27 with TRBJ2-7; the D is unclear. V dropped 0 bases and J dropped 3 bases, with 9 bases sitting between them. Germline loops: CDR1 MNHEY, CDR2 SMNVEV (reference sequence). The CDR3 extends over 14 amino acids. CDR3 sequence (DNA): TGTGCCAGCAGTTTATCGGTCCAGTTCTACGAGCAGTACTTC. Its translation: CASSLSVQFYEQYF.

The CDR3 reads CASGLGGAEPFF. The CDR3 nucleotides read TGTGCTAGTGGTTTGGGGGGGGCAGAACCTTTCTTT. The chain carries TRBV12-5 and TRBJ1-1, with D perhaps TRBD1 (6 bases). The CDR3 has 12 amino acids. Between the trimmed V and J ends, which lost 1 base and 12 bases, there was a span of 12 bases. Germline CDR1 is LGHNT and CDR2 is FRNRAP.